This T cell receptor beta chain was sequenced during a study of blood T cell repertoires in COVID-19. In the study overall: COVID-19 samples, acute and convalescent, were from the United States, Italy and Spain. PBMCs, B-cell-depleted T cells, or T cells provided the cDNA or gDNA that made up the material.

Original handling: Amplifying reference gene primers gave estimates of nucleated cell counts. TCRdb's copy holds only in-frame clones and misses some; the assay was immunoSEQ multiplex PCR. That table supplies the V and J calls and clone size; D and trimming were determined from the DNA. Of around 250,000 clones listed, almost 85% were seen once; the top ten hold about 1.9%. After removal of 6 bases from V and 1 base from J, the junction contained 8 bases not matched to a gene. Per germline, CDR1 MNHEY and CDR2 SVGAGI. CDR3 size: 15 residues. The V gene is TRBV6-5, the J gene TRBJ1-1, with TRBD1 matching over 7 bases. Sequenced sample: peripheral blood. This receptor was taken from an elderly woman with acute or convalescent COVID-19. As DNA, the CDR3 is TGTGCCAGCAGCCAAAGGACAGGACAGAACACTGAAGCTTTCTTT. Translating it yields CASSQRTGQNTEAFF.